The TCR beta chain under discussion was sequenced for a study of human CD8 memory T cell subsets. Whole-study results and caveats: Chao1 estimates pointed to stem-like memory T cells having more diversity than precursor exhausted T cells did.

About this clonotype itself: Its antigen remains unknown.

UMI-labeled 5' RACE yielded the TCR beta libraries. No DNA is given; TCRdb re-called the 5' RACE reads and lists each CDR3 protein once. The sample has some 10,000 distinct CDR3 sequences; the top ten hold approximately 21%. Germline CDR1 reads LNHDA; CDR2 reads SQIVND (reference sequence). This CDR3 has 15 amino acids. Material: CD8+ stem-like memory T cells (TSCM and TCM) sorted from PBMCs. As for subset: stem-like memory CD8 T cells (TSTEM), CCR7+ PD-1- TIGIT-. The clonotype originates from a human donor in good health. J is TRBJ2-5 and V is TRBV19; the TCRdb call, TRBD2, lacks DNA for checking. The chain's CDR3 is CASSISASGQETQYF.